Each of the 9 T cell receptor beta chains below was sequenced from the same sample in a study of T cell responses to AZD1222 COVID-19 vaccine (dated by TCRdb to the early 2020s). The time point label of this sample denotes: baseline before first vaccination. Libraries were prepared through the immunoSEQ multiplex PCR assay. TCRdb's version of the immuneACCESS table is confined to in-frame rearrangements and falls short of the full clone set. An unresolved V gene accounts for under half of the shortfall where checked; the remainder is of unknown origin. Here the sample has about 98,000 clones; roughly 90% occur a single time. The top ten clonotypes cover approximately 6.3% of the sample. The sample was peripheral blood, taken on day 0 of AZD1222 vaccination. The receptors stem from an adult in good health.

With respect to this clone: Sequence at one end of the junction differs from germline and may be a read error. The chain joins TRBV7-7 to TRBJ2-7, with TRBD1 matching over 8 bases. This CDR3 is 15 amino acids long. The germline V gene encodes CDR1 SSHAT and CDR2 FNYEAQ (reference sequence). The CDR3 DNA reads TGTGCTAGCAGCTTAGCAGCAGGACAGGGCTACGAGCAGTACTTC. Protein sequence: CASSLAAGQGYEQYF.

The gene calls are TRBV4-1 and TRBJ1-2; D is unclear. Germline lookup yields CDR1 MGHRA and CDR2 YSYEKL. The CDR3 covers 13 residues. The ends were cut back, 3 bases at V and 1 base at J, with 6 bases in the middle. CDR3 coding DNA: TGCGCCAGCAGCCAGGCGATTAACTATGGCTACACCTTC. Translated: CASSQAINYGYTF.

The chain combines TRBV19 with TRBJ1-2; no clear D. The V and J ends lost 11 bases and 2 bases respectively, with 12 bases between them. The germline gives CDR1 LNHDA, CDR2 SQIVND (reference sequence). The CDR3 is 12 residues long. The CDR3 here is CASEDWNYGYTF. CDR3 nucleotide sequence: TGTGCCTCCGAGGATTGGAACTATGGCTACACCTTC.

This chain uses TRBV19 with TRBJ1-2; 8 bases match TRBD1. This CDR3 spans 16 amino acids. Germline CDR1 LNHDA, CDR2 SQIVND (reference sequence). Losses at the gene ends were 7 bases for V and 3 bases for J; bases not matched to a gene: 13. The CDR3 bases are TGTGCCAGTACCGAAAAGGGACAGGCCCGACACTATGGCTACACCTTC. This encodes CASTEKGQARHYGYTF.

This chain links TRBV6-9 with TRBJ2-3, with D hard to call. The CDR3 is 12 amino acids. Germline V gives CDR1 MNHGY, CDR2 SVAAGI. V dropped 4 bases and J dropped 5 bases, with 7 bases sitting between them. This chain's CDR3 is CASSSDGDTQYF. The CDR3 DNA is TGTGCCAGCAGTTCCGACGGAGATACGCAGTATTTT.

This clone was seen once. This chain joins TRBV5-4 and TRBJ2-7; 8 bases are shared with TRBD2. Looked up from germline, CDR1 is SGHNT and CDR2 is YYREEE (reference sequence). The CDR3 has 14 amino acids. Unmatched junction bases numbered 3, after V lost 0 bases and J lost 4 bases. The CDR3 reads CASSLAGGQYEQYF. Written as DNA, the CDR3 is TGTGCCAGCAGCTTGGCGGGGGGGCAGTACGAGCAGTACTTC.

This sequence joins TRBV13 and TRBJ2-1, with 9 bases fitting TRBD1. In germline, CDR1 is PRHDT, CDR2 FYEKMQ (reference sequence). V lost 5 bases, J lost 6 bases, and 5 bases stayed unmatched. The CDR3 runs to 14 residues. CDR3 in DNA: TGTGCCAGCAGCCCGCGGGACAGGGTCAATGAGCAGTTCTTC. It yields the protein CASSPRDRVNEQFF.

J is TRBJ1-2 and V is TRBV27; 7 bases map to TRBD1. Germline assignment: CDR1 MNHEY and CDR2 SMNVEV (reference sequence). The junction had 6 bases not matched to a gene; V was cut back by 6 bases and J by 5 bases. CDR3 length equals 13 residues. The CDR3 DNA follows: TGTGCCAGCAGCCCGACAGGGTTATATGGCTACACCTTC. It encodes CASSPTGLYGYTF.

The V call is TRBV6-5, the J call TRBJ2-4; TRBD2 might be the D (5 bases). This CDR3 is built from 13 residues. V was pared by 6 bases and J by 9 bases, with 15 bases between. CDR1 and CDR2 (germline): MNHEY, SVGAGI. Here the CDR3 DNA reads TGTGCCAGCAGCACTTATACTAGTACCATTCAGTACTTC. Translation gives CASSTYTSTIQYF.